This T cell receptor (beta chain) was observed in a study of response to subunit inactivated influenza vaccine. Germline V gene data show CDR1 as LGHNA and CDR2 as YSLEER. There are 17 residues in the CDR3. J gave up 4 bases and V 0 bases, and 5 bases lay outside the gene matches. Each CDR3 protein is one row after TCRdb ran MiXCR on the RT-PCR reads. The sample yields more than 450,000 distinct CDR3 sequences, 7.5% to 8.5% seen once. Comments on this clonotype: The antigen is undetermined.

Study-level results: Each seasonal flu vaccination may recruit only limited new T cells, authors suggested.

The sequence derives from a man in his fifties or sixties who received an inactivated influenza vaccine. The gene calls are TRBV4-3 and TRBJ1-6; 8 bases line up with TRBD1. Sequences were derived from PBMCs from blood, sampled less than 30 months after vaccination. The CDR3 nucleotides are TGCGCCAGCAGCCAAGAACCAGACAGGGGATATAATTCACCCCTCCACTTT. Protein sequence: CASSQEPDRGYNSPLHF.